The 2 T cell receptor beta chains given below trace back to one sample, sequenced in a study of cytomegalovirus exposure and HLA in healthy donors. 13 Jbeta primers and 60 Vbeta primers were used for the PCR. The assay was immunoSEQ multiplex PCR, and TCRdb's table has in-frame clones only and misses some. The sample consists of 120,000 to 150,000 clones, under 70% of them appearing once. The sequencing sample was made of PBMCs. These receptors came from a woman aged 60-75 years in good health and CMV-seronegative.

Comments on this clone: At one boundary the junction diverges from the germline segment, which might be a read error. CDR3 DNA: TGTGCCAGCAGCGAAGGACAGGGGGGGGGCACAGATACGCAGTATTTT. Translation: CASSEGQGGGTDTQYF. This chain joins TRBV2 and TRBJ2-3; 10 bases are a match to TRBD1. This CDR3 is 16 amino acids long. The germline gives CDR1 SNHLY, CDR2 FYNNEI.

V is TRBV5-1 and J is TRBJ1-1; 9 nucleotides align to TRBD1. Germline trimming cut 4 bases from V and 11 bases from J; bases unmatched to any gene: 12. Germline V CDR1 and CDR2: SGHRS, YFSETQ. The CDR3 is made up of 14 amino acids. CDR3 nucleotide sequence: TGCGCCAGCAGCATTACCGGGACAGGGAGGGTGGCTTTCTTT. Its translation is CASSITGTGRVAFF.